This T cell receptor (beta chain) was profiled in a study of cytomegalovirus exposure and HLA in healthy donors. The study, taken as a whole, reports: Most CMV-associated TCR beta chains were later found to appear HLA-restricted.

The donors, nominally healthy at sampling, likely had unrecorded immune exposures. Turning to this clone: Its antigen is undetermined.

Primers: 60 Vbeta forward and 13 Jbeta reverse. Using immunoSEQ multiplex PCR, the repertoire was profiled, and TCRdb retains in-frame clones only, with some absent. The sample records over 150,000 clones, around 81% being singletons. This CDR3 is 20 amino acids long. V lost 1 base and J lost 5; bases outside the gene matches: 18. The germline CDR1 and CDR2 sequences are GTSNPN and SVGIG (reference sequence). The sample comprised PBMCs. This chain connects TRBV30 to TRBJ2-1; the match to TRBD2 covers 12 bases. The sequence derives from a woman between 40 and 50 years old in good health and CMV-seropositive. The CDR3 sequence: CAWSGLRLAGASFIDNEQFF. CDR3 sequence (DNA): TGTGCCTGGAGTGGCCTTCGACTAGCGGGGGCCTCCTTTATCGACAATGAGCAGTTCTTC.